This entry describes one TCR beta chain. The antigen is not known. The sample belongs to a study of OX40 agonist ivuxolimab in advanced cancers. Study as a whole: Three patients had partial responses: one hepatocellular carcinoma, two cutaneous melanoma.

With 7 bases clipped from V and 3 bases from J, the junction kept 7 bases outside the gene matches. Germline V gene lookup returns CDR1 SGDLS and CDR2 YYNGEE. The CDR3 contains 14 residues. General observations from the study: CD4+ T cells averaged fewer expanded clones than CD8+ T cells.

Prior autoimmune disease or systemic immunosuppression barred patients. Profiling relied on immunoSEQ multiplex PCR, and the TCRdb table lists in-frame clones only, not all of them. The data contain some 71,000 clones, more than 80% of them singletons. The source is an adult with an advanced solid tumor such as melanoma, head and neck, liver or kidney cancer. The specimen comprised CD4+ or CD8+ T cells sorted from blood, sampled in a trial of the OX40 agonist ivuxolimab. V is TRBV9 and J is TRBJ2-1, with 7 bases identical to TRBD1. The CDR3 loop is CASGIGDSYNEQFF. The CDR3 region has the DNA TGTGCCAGCGGTATTGGGGACAGCTACAATGAGCAGTTCTTC.